Presented here are 31 T cell receptor beta chains from one specimen sequenced in a study of shared clonotypes between healthy human individuals. Generated by immunoSEQ multiplex PCR, the TCRdb table keeps only in-frame clones and is missing some. The table records approximately 330,000 clones, less than 75% of them present only once. The sequencing input was memory CD4+ T cells sorted from blood. Specified subset: CD45RA-negative fraction. The receptors stem from a man aged 25 to 45 in good health.

J is TRBJ2-2 and V is TRBV5-1, with 8 bases identical to TRBD1. There are 14 residues in the CDR3. Germline values: CDR1 SGHRS, CDR2 YFSETQ. J lost 6 bases, V lost 5 bases, and 6 bases had no gene match. CDR3 loop: CASRTGDLAGELFF. CDR3 DNA: TGCGCCAGCAGGACAGGGGACCTCGCCGGGGAGCTGTTTTTT. Full variable domain (remainder filled in from reference TRBV5-1 and TRBJ2-2): KAGVTQTPRYLIKTRGQQVTLSCSPISGHRSVSWYQQTPGQGLQFLFEYFSETQRNKGNFPGRFSGRQFSNSRSEMNVSTLELGDSALYLCASRTGDLAGELFFGEGSRLTVL.

This clone was observed once. The rearrangement joins TRBV20-1 to TRBJ1-1; 9 bases are a match to TRBD1. J was trimmed by 10 bases and V by 5 bases; bases with no gene match: 5. The CDR3 loop spans 11 amino acids. Germline assignment: CDR1 DFQATT and CDR2 SNEGSKA (reference sequence). For the CDR3, the DNA is TGCAGTGCTTGGACAGGGGCAAGAGCTTTCTTT. Protein: CSAWTGARAFF.

The chain combines TRBV2 with TRBJ1-2; 7 nucleotides match TRBD1. V gave up 6 bases and J gave up 5 bases; unmatched junction bases: 15. This CDR3 spans 16 amino acids. Germline V CDR1 and CDR2: SNHLY, FYNNEI. The CDR3 loop is CASRLRLGQDSYGYTF. CDR3 coding DNA: TGTGCCAGCAGATTGCGCCTCGGACAGGATAGTTATGGCTACACCTTC.

V and J are TRBV5-1 and TRBJ2-5; possible D gene TRBD1, 5 bases. CDR3 length: 14 residues. The ends were cut back, 7 bases at V and 2 bases at J, with 15 bases in the middle. CDR1 and CDR2 (germline): SGHRS, YFSETQ. CDR3 coding DNA: TGCGCCAGCCATGAAGGGGCAAAGCAAGAGACCCAGTACTTC. Translating it yields CASHEGAKQETQYF.

The V and J genes are TRBV6-1 and TRBJ2-7, with D perhaps given as TRBD1 or TRBD2 (7 bases each). Germline values: CDR1 MNHNS, CDR2 SASEGT. This CDR3 region has 14 residues. The ends were cut back, 7 bases at V and 0 bases at J, with 13 bases in the middle. CDR3 sequence: CASMRGTVSYEQYF. CDR3 bases: TGTGCCAGCATGCGGGGGACAGTCTCCTACGAGCAGTACTTC.

The chain uses TRBV11-3 and TRBJ2-7, with 7 bases matching TRBD1. This CDR3 has 17 residues. The V gene end was trimmed by 6 bases and the J gene end by 1 base; junction bases not matched to a gene: 15. Germline CDR1 reads SGHNT; CDR2 reads YENEEA. As DNA, the CDR3 is TGTGCCAGCAGGAACACCCGGGACAGACATCTTTCCTACGAGCAGTACTTC. Residues: CASRNTRDRHLSYEQYF.

This rearrangement joins TRBV25-1 to TRBJ1-2; D perhaps matches TRBD1 (6 bases). The ends were cut back, 1 base at V and 3 bases at J, with 12 bases in the middle. The CDR3 is made up of 15 amino acids. Germline V gene lookup returns CDR1 MGHDK and CDR2 SYGVNS. This CDR3 reads CASSESDRPHYGYTF. Here the CDR3 DNA reads TGTGCCAGCAGTGAATCAGACAGGCCACACTATGGCTACACCTTC.

The chain couples TRBV20-1 to TRBJ1-2, with D unresolved. Germline loops: CDR1 DFQATT, CDR2 SNEGSKA (reference sequence). With 6 bases removed from V and 2 bases from J, the gap between germline ends came to 7 bases. The CDR3 totals 11 residues. CDR3 protein: CSAPANYGYTF. CDR3 in DNA: TGCAGTGCCCCGGCGAACTATGGCTACACCTTC.

This rearrangement joins TRBV19 to TRBJ2-5; unclear D gene. This CDR3 is 16 amino acids long. The ends were cut back, 1 base at V and 0 bases at J, with 12 bases in the middle. CDR1 is LNHDA, CDR2 SQIVND, per germline (reference sequence). CDR3 DNA sequence: TGTGCCAGTAGTATAGGGAAGGGAAAGTACCAAGAGACCCAGTACTTC. Amino acids: CASSIGKGKYQETQYF. Together with reference TRBV19 and TRBJ2-5, the CDR3 gives the full variable domain: DGGITQSPKYLFRKEGQNVTLSCEQNLNHDAMYWYRQDPGQGLRLIYYSQIVNDFQKGDIAEGYSVSREKKESFPLTVTSAQKNPTAFYLCASSIGKGKYQETQYFGPGTRLLVL.

The chain links TRBV5-1 to TRBJ2-5; 11 bases match TRBD2. Germline lookup yields CDR1 SGHRS and CDR2 YFSETQ. CDR3 length: 20 residues. The J segment lost 1 base and the V segment lost 2 bases, leaving 16 bases of the junction unmatched. For the CDR3, the DNA is TGCGCCAGCAGCTTAAGGCCGGGAACTAGCGGGAGTGGGAGCCAAGAGACCCAGTACTTC. As protein: CASSLRPGTSGSGSQETQYF.

The chain combines TRBV7-2 with TRBJ2-2; D gene unclear. The CDR3 extends over 15 amino acids. The V gene's germline CDR1 is SGHTA and CDR2 FQGNSA. Trimming cost V 5 bases and J 2 bases, with 12 bases left between them. The chain's CDR3 is CASSPYAANTGELFF. CDR3 nucleotides: TGTGCCAGCAGCCCCTATGCTGCAAACACCGGGGAGCTGTTTTTT.

The chain has TRBV5-1 and TRBJ1-3; D unresolved. The germline gives CDR1 SGHRS, CDR2 YFSETQ. The V end lost 4 bases, the J end lost 0 bases, and 11 bases lay between the germline ends. The CDR3 spans 15 residues. The CDR3 loop reads CASSPTVHSGNTIYF. The CDR3 DNA sequence: TGCGCCAGCAGCCCAACAGTTCACTCTGGAAACACCATATATTTT.

The rearrangement links TRBV2 to TRBJ2-7; TRBD2 might be the D (5 bases). This CDR3 comprises 12 residues. From germline, CDR1 is SNHLY and CDR2 FYNNEI. Trimming shortened V by 8 bases and J by 3 bases, and 11 bases separated the two germline ends. CDR3 bases: TGTGCCAGCGGGAGAAGAGACTACGAGCAGTACTTC. Its translation: CASGRRDYEQYF.

This clone appeared once. This rearrangement joins TRBV4-3 to TRBJ1-5, with TRBD1 matching 7 bases. V shed 4 bases and J 2 bases; nucleotides not matched to a gene: 5. Germline CDR1 and CDR2: LGHNA and YSLEER. This CDR3 spans 15 amino acids. The DNA for the CDR3 is TGCGCCAGCAGCCCGACAGGGAAGGGCAATCAGCCCCAGCATTTT. Translating it yields CASSPTGKGNQPQHF.

This clone appeared once. This rearrangement joins TRBV6-6 to TRBJ2-1; a possible D gene is TRBD1 (5 bases). With 5 bases removed from V and 10 bases from J, the gap between germline ends came to 9 bases. The CDR3 loop spans 11 amino acids. The V gene's germline CDR1 is MNHNY and CDR2 SVGAGI (reference sequence). CDR3 in DNA: TGTGCCAGCAGTGGCAGGGTAGAGCAGTTCTTC. It yields the protein CASSGRVEQFF.

The chain has TRBV11-3 and TRBJ2-1; D gene uncertain. This CDR3 spans 14 amino acids. With 0 bases removed from V and 6 bases from J, the gap between germline ends came to 9 bases. Germline CDR1 is SGHNT and CDR2 is YENEEA. The CDR3 reads CASSLDGPSNEQFF. Written as DNA, the CDR3 is TGTGCCAGCAGCTTAGATGGGCCTAGCAATGAGCAGTTCTTC. The full variable domain, in which reference TRBV11-3 and TRBJ2-1 provide the parts outside the CDR3, is EAGVVQSPRYKIIEKKQPVAFWCNPISGHNTLYWYLQNLGQGPELLIRYENEEAVDDSQLPKDRFSAERLKGVDSTLKIQPAELGDSAVYLCASSLDGPSNEQFFGPGTRLTVL.

A word on this clone: One junction end disagrees with the germline gene, perhaps due to a read error. The CDR3 sequence is CASSQDAGRGIYDF. The DNA for the CDR3 is TGCGCCAGCAGCCAAGATGCGGGACGGGGGATTTATGACTTT. V and J are TRBV4-3 and TRBJ1-1, with a possible D match to TRBD1 (5 bases). Per the germline V gene, CDR1 is LGHNA and CDR2 is YSLEER. The CDR3 length is 14 residues.

The V and J genes are TRBV7-3 and TRBJ1-2; TRBD1 might be the D (5 bases). Trimming left V 5 bases short and J 8 bases short, with 18 bases between. Per germline, CDR1 SGHTA and CDR2 FQGTGA. This CDR3 region has 14 residues. The CDR3 loop is CASSPGLDSPGYTF. CDR3 in DNA: TGTGCCAGCAGCCCAGGTCTTGACAGCCCAGGCTACACCTTC.

The chain carries TRBV18 and TRBJ2-1, with 11 bases that match TRBD2. Germline V gene data show CDR1 as KGHSH and CDR2 as LQKENI. This CDR3 has 16 residues. V lost 4 bases to trimming and J lost 12 bases; unmatched junction nucleotides: 14. The CDR3 is CASSRGTSGQIVRQFF. CDR3 bases: TGTGCCAGCTCACGAGGGACTAGCGGCCAAATAGTGCGGCAGTTCTTC.

This clone has more than one count but fewer than ten. The gene calls are TRBV7-9 and TRBJ1-5; TRBD1 matches 7 bases. Germline CDR1 reads SEHNR; CDR2 reads FQNEAQ (reference sequence). After removal of 5 bases from V and 10 bases from J, the junction contained 11 bases not matched to a gene. CDR3 length equals 14 residues. The CDR3 coding sequence is TGTGCCAGCAGCGGGGGGACAGTTCGCTCTCCCCAGCATTTT. It codes for CASSGGTVRSPQHF.

This clone was observed a single time. The chain combines TRBV5-1 with TRBJ2-7; the match to TRBD1 covers 8 bases. The CDR3 spans 15 residues. Trimming at V came to 2 bases and at J to 2 bases, leaving 6 bases not matched to a gene. The germline V gene encodes CDR1 SGHRS and CDR2 YFSETQ. DNA of the CDR3: TGCGCCAGCAGCTTCCAGTTGACAGGGGCCTACGAGCAGTACTTC. Protein sequence: CASSFQLTGAYEQYF.

The chain recombines TRBV28 with TRBJ2-2, with 8 bases that match TRBD1. The J segment lost 1 base and the V segment lost 6 bases, leaving 7 bases of the junction unmatched. The germline V gene encodes CDR1 MDHEN and CDR2 SYDVKM. This CDR3 has 16 residues. CDR3 nucleotides: TGTGCCAGCAGCCTCGCCGGGACAGGGAACACCGGGGAGCTGTTTTTT. It yields the protein CASSLAGTGNTGELFF. Combining the CDR3 with reference TRBV28 and TRBJ2-2 gives the whole variable domain DVKVTQSSRYLVKRTGEKVFLECVQDMDHENMFWYRQDPGLGLRLIYFSYDVKMKEKGDIPEGYSVSREKKERFSLILESASTNQTSMYLCASSLAGTGNTGELFFGEGSRLTVL.

The chain combines TRBV30 with TRBJ2-3; TRBD1 agrees at 8 bases. Germline assignment: CDR1 GTSNPN and CDR2 SVGIG (reference sequence). V lost 6 bases to trimming and J lost 2 bases; unmatched junction nucleotides: 16. The CDR3 length is 17 residues. The CDR3 protein is CACPFGGRDRFTDTQYF. The CDR3 DNA sequence: TGTGCCTGTCCCTTCGGGGGCCGGGACAGGTTCACAGATACGCAGTATTTT.

The J gene is TRBJ1-2, the V gene TRBV28; TRBD1 might be the D (6 bases). This CDR3 is built from 15 residues. Germline V lookup: CDR1 MDHEN, CDR2 SYDVKM. Trimming shortened V by 7 bases and J by 0 bases, and 15 bases separated the two germline ends. CDR3 sequence: CASTQGGGANYGYTF. The CDR3 nucleotides read TGTGCCAGCACCCAAGGGGGGGGAGCTAACTATGGCTACACCTTC.

This clone has only one observation. V gene TRBV5-1 combines with J gene TRBJ2-2; 14 nucleotides align to TRBD2. The ends lost 4 bases at V and 6 bases at J; junction bases unmatched: 5. CDR3 length: 16 residues. Germline values: CDR1 SGHRS, CDR2 YFSETQ. The CDR3 sequence: CASSKGLAGDAGELFF. Written as DNA, the CDR3 is TGCGCCAGCAGCAAGGGACTAGCGGGAGATGCCGGGGAGCTGTTTTTT.

The chain employs TRBV2 and TRBJ2-5; TRBD1 agrees at 7 bases. This CDR3 comprises 13 residues. Per germline, CDR1 SNHLY and CDR2 FYNNEI. Unmatched junction bases numbered 3, after V lost 6 bases and J lost 2 bases. This CDR3 is CASRDRSQETQYF. CDR3 DNA sequence: TGTGCCAGCAGGGACAGGTCTCAAGAGACCCAGTACTTC. Full variable domain (missing parts from reference TRBV2 and TRBJ2-5): EPEVTQTPSHQVTQMGQEVILRCVPISNHLYFYWYRQILGQKVEFLVSFYNNEISEKSEIFDDQFSVERPDGSNFTLKIRSTKLEDSAMYFCASRDRSQETQYFGPGTRLLVL.

This clone was found once. This chain uses TRBV28 with TRBJ1-2; D gene ambiguous. The CDR3 loop spans 11 amino acids. Trimming pared 5 bases from V and 3 bases from J, leaving 4 bases between. Germline V gene data show CDR1 as MDHEN and CDR2 as SYDVKM. The CDR3: CASSTDYGYTF. As DNA, the CDR3 is TGTGCCAGCAGTACAGACTATGGCTACACCTTC.

The chain is built from TRBV7-9 and TRBJ2-7; no reliable D call. Trimming left V 5 bases short and J 4 bases short, with 12 bases between. The CDR3 is 13 amino acids. Germline V gene sequence: CDR1 SEHNR, CDR2 FQNEAQ (reference sequence). CDR3 DNA sequence: TGTGCCAGCAGCCCATTATCTCCATACGAGCAGTACTTC. It codes for CASSPLSPYEQYF.

The genes are TRBV28 and TRBJ1-2; D perhaps matches TRBD1 (5 bases). Germline assignment: CDR1 MDHEN and CDR2 SYDVKM. This CDR3 comprises 13 residues. V lost 7 bases and J lost 3, with 12 bases in between. The CDR3 coding sequence is TGTGCCAGCATGTCCAGGGTTGACTATGGCTACACCTTC. It codes for CASMSRVDYGYTF.

This clone occurred a few times. The rearrangement links TRBV28 to TRBJ1-5; maybe TRBD1 (6 bases). The CDR3 has 15 amino acids. V lost 3 bases and J lost 7, with 16 bases in between. CDR1 is MDHEN, CDR2 SYDVKM, per germline. CDR3: CASSFPAGGRQPQHF. CDR3 sequence (DNA): TGTGCCAGCAGTTTTCCCGCTGGGGGGCGGCAGCCCCAGCATTTT.

The chain uses TRBV11-2 and TRBJ1-4, with TRBD1 as a possible D gene (6 bases). Germline V gene sequence: CDR1 SGHAT, CDR2 FQNNGV. The V end lost 4 bases, the J end lost 5 bases, and 14 bases lay between the germline ends. The CDR3 loop spans 15 amino acids. This CDR3 is CASSWVDSRNEKLFF. The CDR3 region has the DNA TGTGCCAGCAGCTGGGTGGACAGTCGAAATGAAAAACTGTTTTTT.